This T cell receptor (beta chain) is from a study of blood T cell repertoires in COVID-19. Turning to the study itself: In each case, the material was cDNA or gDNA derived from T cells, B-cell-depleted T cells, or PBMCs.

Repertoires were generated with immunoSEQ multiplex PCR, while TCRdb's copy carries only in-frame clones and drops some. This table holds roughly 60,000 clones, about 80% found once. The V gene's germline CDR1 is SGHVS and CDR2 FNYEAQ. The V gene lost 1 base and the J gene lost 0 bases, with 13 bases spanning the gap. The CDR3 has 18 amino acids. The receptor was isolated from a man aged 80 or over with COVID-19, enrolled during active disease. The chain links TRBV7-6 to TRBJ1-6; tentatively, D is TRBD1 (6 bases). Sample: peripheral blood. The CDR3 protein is CASSLESRGSSYNSPLHF. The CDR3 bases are TGTGCCAGCAGCTTAGAGTCCAGGGGTAGCTCCTATAATTCACCCCTCCACTTT.